A selection of T cell receptor beta chains follows, all from one sample in a study of radiotherapy plus CTLA-4 blockade in lung cancer. Here immunoSEQ multiplex PCR was the method, and the copy in TCRdb shows in-frame clones only, minus some. Among tens of thousands of clones, about three quarters were seen once, and the ten largest hold around 2.5%. The specimen comprised peripheral blood, sampled from a patient treated with radiotherapy plus ipilimumab. The source of these receptors is a human donor with non-small cell lung cancer whose response to radiotherapy plus ipilimumab could not be evaluated. The CDR3 runs from the conserved cysteine through the conserved F or W. A D gene is named only where the DNA matches it firmly. A row's size may be missing; if present it is once, few, many or a size class.

d_gene: -
v_gene: TRBV28
j_gene: TRBJ1-4
abundance: -
CDR3nt: TGTGCCAGCGTCCGGGGAGGGGTGGATGAAAAACTGTTTTTT
CDR3aa: CASVRGGVDEKLFF

d_gene: -
v_gene: TRBV7-2
j_gene: TRBJ2-5
abundance: -
CDR3nt: TGTGCCAGCAGCTTAGCGCCGGCAGGACAAGAGACCCAGTACTTC
CDR3aa: CASSLAPAGQETQYF

d_gene: -
v_gene: TRBV4-1
j_gene: TRBJ2-3
abundance: -
CDR3nt: TGCGCCAGCAGCCAAGATATCGGCGGGGGCCGGCGAGATACGCAGTATTTT
CDR3aa: CASSQDIGGGRRDTQYF

d_gene: -
v_gene: TRBV6-5
j_gene: TRBJ2-3
abundance: -
CDR3nt: TGTGCCAGCAGTCGAGAGACAGGCCGCGGGGATACGCAGTATTTT
CDR3aa: CASSRETGRGDTQYF

d_gene: TRBD2
v_gene: TRBV5-1
j_gene: TRBJ2-1
abundance: few
CDR3nt: TGCGCCAGCAGCGGGGGACTAGCGGGCGACAATGAGCAGTTCTTC
CDR3aa: CASSGGLAGDNEQFF

d_gene: TRBD1
v_gene: TRBV6-1
j_gene: TRBJ2-7
abundance: -
CDR3nt: TGTGCCATTCTTGAACCGGGACAGGGGGCATCCGAGCAGTACTTC
CDR3aa: CAILEPGQGASEQYF

d_gene: -
v_gene: TRBV7-2
j_gene: TRBJ1-5
abundance: -
CDR3nt: TGTGCCAGCAGCTTACAGGGTGGGAATCAGCCCCAGCATTTT
CDR3aa: CASSLQGGNQPQHF

d_gene: -
v_gene: TRBV7-7
j_gene: TRBJ2-5
abundance: -
CDR3nt: TGTGCCAGCAGCTTGGGCGTACAAGAGACCCAGTACTTC
CDR3aa: CASSLGVQETQYF

d_gene: -
v_gene: TRBV28
j_gene: TRBJ1-5
abundance: -
CDR3nt: TGTGCCAGCAGTATCCCACGCGCGGTTTATCAGCCCCAGCATTTT
CDR3aa: CASSIPRAVYQPQHF

d_gene: TRBD1
v_gene: TRBV6-4
j_gene: TRBJ2-7
abundance: -
CDR3nt: TGTGCCGGGGATCGACAGGGGGCGGTTTCGGGGCACGAGCAGTACTTC
CDR3aa: CAGDRQGAVSGHEQYF

d_gene: -
v_gene: TRBV27
j_gene: TRBJ2-1
abundance: few
CDR3nt: TGTGCCAGCAGCAGAGGGGGTCCCTACAATGAGCAGTTCTTC
CDR3aa: CASSRGGPYNEQFF

d_gene: -
v_gene: TRBV19
j_gene: TRBJ1-6
abundance: -
CDR3nt: TGTGCCAGTACCTCGGTGAGCTCCTATAATTCACCCCTCCACTTT
CDR3aa: CASTSVSSYNSPLHF

d_gene: -
v_gene: TRBV7-9
j_gene: TRBJ1-2
abundance: -
CDR3nt: TGTGCCAGCAGCTTAGTTCAGGGTGGCTACACCTTC
CDR3aa: CASSLVQGGYTF

d_gene: TRBD1
v_gene: TRBV7-8
j_gene: TRBJ1-6
abundance: few
CDR3nt: TGTGCCAGCAGCTTAAGGGAGAGGGGGCTTAATTCACCCCTCCACTTT
CDR3aa: CASSLRERGLNSPLHF

d_gene: -
v_gene: TRBV10-3
j_gene: TRBJ1-1
abundance: few
CDR3nt: TGTGCCATCAGTGGACAGCTTAGCCGGAACACTGAAGCTTTCTTT
CDR3aa: CAISGQLSRNTEAFF

d_gene: TRBD1
v_gene: TRBV7-3
j_gene: TRBJ1-2
abundance: -
CDR3nt: TGTGCCAGCACCCCGGACAGGGGAGGTGGCTACACCTTC
CDR3aa: CASTPDRGGGYTF

d_gene: TRBD2
v_gene: TRBV11-2
j_gene: TRBJ2-3
abundance: -
CDR3nt: TGTGCCAGCAGCTTAAGAGCGGGAGGCCCAGATACGCAGTATTTT
CDR3aa: CASSLRAGGPDTQYF

d_gene: -
v_gene: TRBV14
j_gene: TRBJ1-6
abundance: -
CDR3nt: TGTGCCAGCAGCTCCACACAGGGCGGTAATTCACCCCTCCACTTT
CDR3aa: CASSSTQGGNSPLHF

d_gene: -
v_gene: TRBV4-3
j_gene: TRBJ2-7
abundance: -
CDR3nt: TGCGCCAGCAGCCAAGTGCCGCAGGGGACGCCCGAGCAGTACTTC
CDR3aa: CASSQVPQGTPEQYF

d_gene: TRBD1
v_gene: TRBV7-3
j_gene: TRBJ2-2
abundance: -
CDR3nt: TGTGCCAGCAGCCGCGGACAGGCGAGCACCGGGGAGCTGTTTTTT
CDR3aa: CASSRGQASTGELFF

d_gene: TRBD1
v_gene: TRBV28
j_gene: TRBJ1-1
abundance: -
CDR3nt: TGTGCCAGCAGGGGACAGCTACAGAACACTGAAGCTTTCTTT
CDR3aa: CASRGQLQNTEAFF

d_gene: TRBD1
v_gene: TRBV11-2
j_gene: TRBJ1-2
abundance: -
CDR3nt: TGTGCCAGCAGCTTAGATCGCGGACAGGGCCATGGCTACACCTTC
CDR3aa: CASSLDRGQGHGYTF

d_gene: TRBD1
v_gene: TRBV4-3
j_gene: TRBJ2-1
abundance: -
CDR3nt: TGCGCCAGCAGCCAAGGACAGGGGGCATCCTACAATGAGCAGTTCTTC
CDR3aa: CASSQGQGASYNEQFF

d_gene: TRBD1
v_gene: TRBV29-1
j_gene: TRBJ2-5
abundance: -
CDR3nt: TGCAGCGTAGCCGGGACAGGGAGAGAGACCCAGTACTTC
CDR3aa: CSVAGTGRETQYF

d_gene: TRBD1
v_gene: TRBV10-2
j_gene: TRBJ2-1
abundance: -
CDR3nt: TGCGCCAGCGTAGGACAGGGGTACTACAATGAGCAGTTCTTC
CDR3aa: CASVGQGYYNEQFF

d_gene: -
v_gene: TRBV18
j_gene: TRBJ1-5
abundance: -
CDR3nt: TGTGCCAGCTCAACGGGTCAGGGGATGCAGCCCCAGCATTTT
CDR3aa: CASSTGQGMQPQHF

d_gene: -
v_gene: TRBV28
j_gene: TRBJ1-2
abundance: -
CDR3nt: TGTGCCAGCAGTAGGGACACCAGCTACACCTTC
CDR3aa: CASSRDTSYTF

d_gene: -
v_gene: TRBV6-1
j_gene: TRBJ1-2
abundance: -
CDR3nt: TGTGCCAGCAGTGCCGCGGAACAGGGAAAGTTTGGCTACACCTTC
CDR3aa: CASSAAEQGKFGYTF

d_gene: TRBD1
v_gene: TRBV27
j_gene: TRBJ2-7
abundance: -
CDR3nt: TGTGCCAGCAGTTTCCGGGACAGGGGCAGCGAGCAGTACTTC
CDR3aa: CASSFRDRGSEQYF